This T cell receptor (beta chain) came from a study of blood T cell repertoires in COVID-19. At the level of the study: Nucleic acid was either cDNA or gDNA, and it came from T cells, B-cell-depleted T cells, or PBMCs.

Clones were sequenced by immunoSEQ multiplex PCR, and TCRdb holds only the in-frame ones, with some missing. The sample shows 150,000 to 200,000 clones, 70% to 90% of them seen only once. The ends lost 6 bases at V and 7 bases at J; junction bases unmatched: 7. Germline loops: CDR1 LGHDT, CDR2 YNNKEL (reference sequence). This CDR3 spans 14 amino acids. The gene calls are TRBV3-1 (or the pseudogene TRBV3-2) and TRBJ1-5; TRBD1 aligns across 9 bases. The source is a woman of 80 years or more in a cohort sampled during active or convalescent COVID-19. The source material was peripheral blood. The chain's CDR3 is CASSDTGGGQPQHF. The DNA for the CDR3 is TGTGCCAGCAGTGATACAGGGGGCGGACAGCCCCAGCATTTT.